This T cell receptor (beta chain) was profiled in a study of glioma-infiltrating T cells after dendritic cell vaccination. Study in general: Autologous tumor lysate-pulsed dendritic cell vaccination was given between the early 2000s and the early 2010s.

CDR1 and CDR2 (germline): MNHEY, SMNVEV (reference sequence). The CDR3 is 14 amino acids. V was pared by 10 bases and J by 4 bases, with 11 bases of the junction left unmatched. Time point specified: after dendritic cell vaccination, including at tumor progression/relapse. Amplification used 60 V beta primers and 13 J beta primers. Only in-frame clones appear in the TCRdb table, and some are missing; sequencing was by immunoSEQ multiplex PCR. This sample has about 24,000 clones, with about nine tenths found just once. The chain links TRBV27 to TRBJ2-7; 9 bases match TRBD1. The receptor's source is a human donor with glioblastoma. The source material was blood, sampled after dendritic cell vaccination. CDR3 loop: CATRPGQGWYEQYF. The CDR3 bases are TGTGCCACCAGACCGGGACAGGGATGGTACGAGCAGTACTTC.